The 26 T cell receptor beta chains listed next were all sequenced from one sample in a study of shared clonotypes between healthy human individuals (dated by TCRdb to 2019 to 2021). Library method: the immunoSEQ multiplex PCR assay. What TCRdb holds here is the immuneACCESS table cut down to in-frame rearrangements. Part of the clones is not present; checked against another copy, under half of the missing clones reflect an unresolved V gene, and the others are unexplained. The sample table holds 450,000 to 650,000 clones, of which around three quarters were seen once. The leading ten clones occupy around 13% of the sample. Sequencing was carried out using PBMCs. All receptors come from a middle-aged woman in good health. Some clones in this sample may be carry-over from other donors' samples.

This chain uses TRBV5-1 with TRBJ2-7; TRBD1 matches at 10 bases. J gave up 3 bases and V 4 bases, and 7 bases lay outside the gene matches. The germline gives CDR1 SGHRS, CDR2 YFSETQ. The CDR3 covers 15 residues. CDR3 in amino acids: CASSQTGGAYYEQYF. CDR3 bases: TGCGCCAGCAGCCAGACAGGGGGCGCCTACTACGAGCAGTACTTC.

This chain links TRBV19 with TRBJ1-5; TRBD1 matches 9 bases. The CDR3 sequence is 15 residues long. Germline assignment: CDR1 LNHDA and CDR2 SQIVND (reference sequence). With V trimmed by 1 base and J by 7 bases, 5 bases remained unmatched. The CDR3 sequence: CASSIGQDRGQPQHF. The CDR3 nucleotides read TGTGCCAGTAGTATAGGCCAGGACAGGGGCCAGCCCCAGCATTTT.

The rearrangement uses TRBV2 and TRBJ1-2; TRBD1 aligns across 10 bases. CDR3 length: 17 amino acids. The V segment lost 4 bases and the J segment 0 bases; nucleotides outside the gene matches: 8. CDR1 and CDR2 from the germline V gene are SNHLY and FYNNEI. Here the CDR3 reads CASSVPGTGVTNYGYTF. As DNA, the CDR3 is TGTGCCAGCAGTGTCCCAGGGACAGGGGTGACTAACTATGGCTACACCTTC.

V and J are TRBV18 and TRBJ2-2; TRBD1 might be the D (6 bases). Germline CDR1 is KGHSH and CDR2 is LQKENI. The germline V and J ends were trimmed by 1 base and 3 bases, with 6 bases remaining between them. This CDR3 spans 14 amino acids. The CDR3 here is CASSPRQDTGELFF. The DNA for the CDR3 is TGTGCCAGCTCACCACGACAGGACACCGGGGAGCTGTTTTTT.

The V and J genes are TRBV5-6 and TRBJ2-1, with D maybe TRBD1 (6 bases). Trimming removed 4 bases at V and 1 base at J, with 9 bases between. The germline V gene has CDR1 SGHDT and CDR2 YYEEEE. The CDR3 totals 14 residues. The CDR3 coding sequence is TGTGCCAGCAGCCCAGGGGAATCCTACAATGAGCAGTTCTTC. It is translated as CASSPGESYNEQFF.

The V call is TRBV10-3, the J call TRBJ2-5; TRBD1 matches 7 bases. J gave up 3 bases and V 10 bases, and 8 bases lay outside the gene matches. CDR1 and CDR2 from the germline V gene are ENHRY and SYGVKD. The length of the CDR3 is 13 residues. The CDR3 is CASKTGSKETQYF. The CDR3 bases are TGTGCCAGCAAGACAGGGAGCAAAGAGACCCAGTACTTC.

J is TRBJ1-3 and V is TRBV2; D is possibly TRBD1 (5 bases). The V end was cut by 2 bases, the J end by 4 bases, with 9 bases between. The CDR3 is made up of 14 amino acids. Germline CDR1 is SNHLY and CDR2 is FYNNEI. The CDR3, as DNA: TGTGCCAGCAGTGAAACAGGCTCGGGAAACACCATATATTTT. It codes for CASSETGSGNTIYF.

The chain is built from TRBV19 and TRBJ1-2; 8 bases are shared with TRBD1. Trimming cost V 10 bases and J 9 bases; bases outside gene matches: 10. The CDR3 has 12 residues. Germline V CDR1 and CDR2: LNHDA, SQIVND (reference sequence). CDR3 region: CATKGQDGSYTF. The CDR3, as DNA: TGTGCCACCAAGGGACAGGATGGGAGCTACACCTTC. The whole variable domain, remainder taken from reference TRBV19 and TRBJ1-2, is DGGITQSPKYLFRKEGQNVTLSCEQNLNHDAMYWYRQDPGQGLRLIYYSQIVNDFQKGDIAEGYSVSREKKESFPLTVTSAQKNPTAFYLCATKGQDGSYTFGSGTRLTVV.

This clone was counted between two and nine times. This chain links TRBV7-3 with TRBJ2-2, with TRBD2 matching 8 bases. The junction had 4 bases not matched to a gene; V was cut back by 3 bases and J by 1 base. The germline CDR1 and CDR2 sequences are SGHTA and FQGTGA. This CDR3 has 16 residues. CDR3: CASSLRSGVNTGELFF. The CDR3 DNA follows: TGTGCCAGCAGCTTGCGTAGCGGGGTGAACACCGGGGAGCTGTTTTTT.

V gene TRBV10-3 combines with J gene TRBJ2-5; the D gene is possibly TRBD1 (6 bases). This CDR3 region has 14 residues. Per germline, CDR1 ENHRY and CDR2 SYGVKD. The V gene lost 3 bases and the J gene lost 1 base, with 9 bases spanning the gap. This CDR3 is CAISDWTAQETQYF. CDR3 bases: TGTGCCATCAGTGACTGGACAGCCCAAGAGACCCAGTACTTC.

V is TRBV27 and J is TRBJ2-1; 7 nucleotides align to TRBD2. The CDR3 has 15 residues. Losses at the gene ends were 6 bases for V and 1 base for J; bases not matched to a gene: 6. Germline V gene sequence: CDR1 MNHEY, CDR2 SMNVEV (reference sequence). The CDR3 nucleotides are TGTGCCAGCAGCCGGGAGGCAGGGTCCTACAATGAGCAGTTCTTC. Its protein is CASSREAGSYNEQFF.

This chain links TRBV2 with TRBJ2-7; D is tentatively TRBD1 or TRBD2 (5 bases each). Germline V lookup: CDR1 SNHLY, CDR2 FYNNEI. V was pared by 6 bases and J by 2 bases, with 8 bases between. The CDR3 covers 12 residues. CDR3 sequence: CASSGDAYEQYF. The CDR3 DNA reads TGTGCCAGCAGCGGGGACGCCTACGAGCAGTACTTC. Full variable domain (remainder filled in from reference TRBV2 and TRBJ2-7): EPEVTQTPSHQVTQMGQEVILRCVPISNHLYFYWYRQILGQKVEFLVSFYNNEISEKSEIFDDQFSVERPDGSNFTLKIRSTKLEDSAMYFCASSGDAYEQYFGPGTRLTVT.

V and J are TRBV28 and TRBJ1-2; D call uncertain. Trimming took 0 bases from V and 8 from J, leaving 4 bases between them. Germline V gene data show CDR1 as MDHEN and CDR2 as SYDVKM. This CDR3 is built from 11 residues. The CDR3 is CASSLWEGYTF. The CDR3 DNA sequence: TGTGCCAGCAGTTTATGGGAGGGCTACACCTTC.

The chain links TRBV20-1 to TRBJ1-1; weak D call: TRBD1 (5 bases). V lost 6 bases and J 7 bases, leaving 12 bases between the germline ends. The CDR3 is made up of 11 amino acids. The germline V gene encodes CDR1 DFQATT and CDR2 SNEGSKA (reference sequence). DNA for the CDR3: TGCAGTGCCAACCAGGGAAGTGAAGCTTTCTTT. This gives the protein CSANQGSEAFF.

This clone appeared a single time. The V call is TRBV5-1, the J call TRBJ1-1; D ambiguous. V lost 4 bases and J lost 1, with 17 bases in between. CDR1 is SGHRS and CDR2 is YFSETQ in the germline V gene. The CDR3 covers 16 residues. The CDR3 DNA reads TGCGCCAGCAGCCGGGCCGCGGGTGGGTCGAACACTGAAGCTTTCTTT. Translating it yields CASSRAAGGSNTEAFF.

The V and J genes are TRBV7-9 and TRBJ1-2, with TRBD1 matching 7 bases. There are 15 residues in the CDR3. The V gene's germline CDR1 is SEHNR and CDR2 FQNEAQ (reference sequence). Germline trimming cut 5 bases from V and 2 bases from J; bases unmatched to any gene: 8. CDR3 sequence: CASSLGDSVNYGYTF. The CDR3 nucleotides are TGTGCCAGCAGCCTAGGGGACAGTGTAAACTATGGCTACACCTTC.

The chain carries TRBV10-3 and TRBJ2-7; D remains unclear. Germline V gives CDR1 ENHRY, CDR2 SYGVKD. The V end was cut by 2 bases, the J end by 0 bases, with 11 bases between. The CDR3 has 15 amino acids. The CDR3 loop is CAISEMASRSYEQYF. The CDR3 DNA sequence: TGTGCCATCAGTGAGATGGCGTCGCGCTCCTACGAGCAGTACTTC.

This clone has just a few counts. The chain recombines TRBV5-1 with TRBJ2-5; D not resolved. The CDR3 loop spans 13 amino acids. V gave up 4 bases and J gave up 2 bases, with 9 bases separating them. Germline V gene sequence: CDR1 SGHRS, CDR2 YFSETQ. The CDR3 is CASSIEGQETQYF. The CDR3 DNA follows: TGCGCCAGCAGCATCGAAGGTCAAGAGACCCAGTACTTC.

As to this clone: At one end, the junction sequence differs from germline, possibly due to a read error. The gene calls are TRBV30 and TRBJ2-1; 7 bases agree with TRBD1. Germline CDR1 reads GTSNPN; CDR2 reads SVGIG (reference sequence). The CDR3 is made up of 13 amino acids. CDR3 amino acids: CAWRTGVYNEQLF. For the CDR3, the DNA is TGTGCCTGGCGGACAGGAGTATACAATGAGCAGCTCTTC.

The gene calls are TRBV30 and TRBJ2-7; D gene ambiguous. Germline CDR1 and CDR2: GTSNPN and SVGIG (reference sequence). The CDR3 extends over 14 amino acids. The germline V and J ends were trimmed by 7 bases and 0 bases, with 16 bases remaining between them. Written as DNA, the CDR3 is TGTGCCTCCCACCCGGGTTCTTCCTCCTACGAGCAGTACTTC. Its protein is CASHPGSSSYEQYF.

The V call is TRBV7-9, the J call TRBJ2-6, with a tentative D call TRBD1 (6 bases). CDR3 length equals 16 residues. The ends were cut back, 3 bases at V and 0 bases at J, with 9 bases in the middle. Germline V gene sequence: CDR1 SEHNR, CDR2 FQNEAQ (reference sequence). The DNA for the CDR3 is TGTGCCAGCAGCTTCCAGGGGCTCTCTGGGGCCAACGTCCTGACTTTC. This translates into CASSFQGLSGANVLTF. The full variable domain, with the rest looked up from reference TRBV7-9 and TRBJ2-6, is DTGVSQNPRHKITKRGQNVTFRCDPISEHNRLYWYRQTLGQGPEFLTYFQNEAQLEKSRLLSDRFSAERPKGSFSTLEIQRTEQGDSAMYLCASSFQGLSGANVLTFGAGSRLTVL.

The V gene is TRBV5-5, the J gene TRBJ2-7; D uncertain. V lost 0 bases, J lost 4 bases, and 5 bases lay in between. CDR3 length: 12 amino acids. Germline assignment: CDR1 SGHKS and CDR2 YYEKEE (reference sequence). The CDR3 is CASSLAVYEQYF. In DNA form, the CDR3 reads TGTGCCAGCAGCTTGGCTGTATACGAGCAGTACTTC.

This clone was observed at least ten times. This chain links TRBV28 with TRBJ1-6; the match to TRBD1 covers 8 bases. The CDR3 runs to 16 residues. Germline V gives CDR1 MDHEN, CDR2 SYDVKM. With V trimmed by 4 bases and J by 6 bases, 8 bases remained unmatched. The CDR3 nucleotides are TGTGCCAGCAGTTACTGGGGCACAGGGGGTAATTCACCCCTCCACTTT. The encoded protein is CASSYWGTGGNSPLHF.

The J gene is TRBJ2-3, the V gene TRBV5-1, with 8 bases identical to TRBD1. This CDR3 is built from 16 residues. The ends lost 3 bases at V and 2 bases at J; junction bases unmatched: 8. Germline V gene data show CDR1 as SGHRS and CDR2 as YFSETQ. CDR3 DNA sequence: TGCGCCAGCAGCTGGGGGCCGGGACAGGACACAGATACGCAGTATTTT. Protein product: CASSWGPGQDTDTQYF. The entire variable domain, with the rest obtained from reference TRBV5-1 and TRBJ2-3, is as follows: KAGVTQTPRYLIKTRGQQVTLSCSPISGHRSVSWYQQTPGQGLQFLFEYFSETQRNKGNFPGRFSGRQFSNSRSEMNVSTLELGDSALYLCASSWGPGQDTDTQYFGPGTRLTVL.

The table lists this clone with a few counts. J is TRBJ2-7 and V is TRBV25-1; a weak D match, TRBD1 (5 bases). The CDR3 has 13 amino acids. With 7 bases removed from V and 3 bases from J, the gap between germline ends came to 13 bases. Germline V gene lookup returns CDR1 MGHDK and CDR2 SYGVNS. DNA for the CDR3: TGTGCCAGCACCTCCCCAGGGATCTACGAGCAGTACTTC. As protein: CASTSPGIYEQYF.

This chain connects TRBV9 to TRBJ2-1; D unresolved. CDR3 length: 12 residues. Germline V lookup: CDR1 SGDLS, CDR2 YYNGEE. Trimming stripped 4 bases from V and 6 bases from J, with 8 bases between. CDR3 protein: CASSRESNEQFF. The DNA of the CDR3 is TGTGCCAGCAGCAGGGAATCCAATGAGCAGTTCTTC.